The 9 T cell receptor beta chains below all came from one sample that was sequenced in a study of blood T cells in healthy people across ages. A second roughly 6 to 11 cycle PCR used barcoded and J-beta primers. MiXCR, run by TCRdb on the 5' RACE reads, gives a single entry per CDR3 protein. This repertoire shows roughly 1,500,000 distinct CDR3 sequences, about 31% found once; its top ten account for around 10%. The sample consisted of blood. The receptors here all came from a woman in her 30s in good health.

The chain uses TRBV4-1 and TRBJ2-7; TRBD1 aligns across 9 bases. The V and J ends lost 4 bases and 3 bases, in that order; junction bases with no gene match: 10. In germline, CDR1 is MGHRA, CDR2 YSYEKL. The CDR3 totals 16 residues. This CDR3 reads CASSPNSPGQGYEQYF. Written as DNA, the CDR3 is TGCGCCAGCAGCCCAAACAGTCCGGGACAGGGCTACGAGCAGTACTTC.

This clonotype was seen a handful of times. The chain employs TRBV15 and TRBJ2-7; 7 bases line up with TRBD1. V lost 1 base and J lost 2; bases outside the gene matches: 5. CDR3 length: 15 amino acids. Germline V CDR1 and CDR2: LNHNV, YYDKDF (reference sequence). CDR3 DNA: TGTGCCACCAGCAGAGGAGGGACAGTCACCTACGAGCAGTACTTC. Amino acids: CATSRGGTVTYEQYF.

This clonotype came up a few times. This chain joins TRBV29-1 and TRBJ2-7; the match to TRBD2 covers 7 bases. The CDR3 runs to 14 residues. V lost 6 bases, J lost 2 bases, and 10 bases stayed unmatched. Germline assignment: CDR1 SQVTM and CDR2 ANQGSEA. DNA of the CDR3: TGCAGCGTCGCAGTTTTAGCGGGTGCCTACGAGCAGTACTTC. Translation gives CSVAVLAGAYEQYF.

There are a few counts of this clonotype. The V gene is TRBV20-1, the J gene TRBJ1-2, with 8 bases aligning to TRBD1. The CDR3 loop spans 16 amino acids. CDR1 is DFQATT, CDR2 SNEGSKA, per germline (reference sequence). Trimming cost V 0 bases and J 0 bases; bases outside gene matches: 6. The CDR3 sequence is CSARDVRQGPNYGYTF. The CDR3 DNA follows: TGCAGTGCTAGAGATGTGAGACAGGGGCCTAACTATGGCTACACCTTC.

The chain uses TRBV12-3 or TRBV12-4 and TRBJ2-2; a weak D match, TRBD2 (5 bases). The CDR3 consists of 12 residues. V was cut by 6 bases and J by 7 bases, with 9 bases left in between. In DNA form, the CDR3 reads TGTGCCAGCAGAACTAGAATCGGGGAGCTGTTTTTT. Residues: CASRTRIGELFF.

This chain connects TRBV7-9 to TRBJ2-7; 7 bases agree with TRBD2. Germline assignment: CDR1 SEHNR and CDR2 FQNEAQ (reference sequence). With 5 bases clipped from V and 2 bases from J, the junction kept 6 bases outside the gene matches. The CDR3 totals 14 residues. The chain's CDR3 is CASSERGTTYEQYF. CDR3 bases: TGTGCCAGCAGCGAACGTGGGACTACCTACGAGCAGTACTTC.

This chain links TRBV6-1 with TRBJ1-2, with a tentative D call TRBD1 (6 bases). Trimming cost V 3 bases and J 6 bases, with 17 bases left between them. The CDR3 covers 15 residues. Per germline, CDR1 MNHNS and CDR2 SASEGT. The CDR3 DNA is TGTGCCAGCAGTGACAGTCGGGGGCACTGGGATGGCTACACCTTC. Its translation: CASSDSRGHWDGYTF.

J is TRBJ2-7 and V is TRBV20-1, with a possible D match to TRBD2 (6 bases). V lost 3 bases and J 2 bases, leaving 14 bases between the germline ends. Germline values: CDR1 DFQATT, CDR2 SNEGSKA (reference sequence). The length of the CDR3 is 14 residues. CDR3 in amino acids: CSARPGEAPYEQYF. The DNA of the CDR3 is TGCAGTGCTAGGCCCGGGGAGGCCCCCTACGAGCAGTACTTC.

The sample holds a few counts of this clonotype. This sequence joins TRBV25-1 and TRBJ2-7, with TRBD1 as a possible D gene (5 bases). V was shortened by 2 bases and J by 9 bases, with 11 bases between the two germline ends. CDR3 length equals 12 residues. Germline V lookup: CDR1 MGHDK, CDR2 SYGVNS. The CDR3: CASSEGANGQYF. CDR3 in DNA: TGTGCCAGCAGTGAAGGGGCCAACGGGCAGTACTTC.